This TCR beta chain was captured in a study of blood T cell repertoires in COVID-19 (TCRdb year 2020). About the investigation overall: Samples from collaborators originated in the United States, Italy and Spain and spanned both the acute and convalescent phases of COVID-19. The prospective study material was composed of cDNA or gDNA derived from T cells, B-cell-depleted T cells, or PBMCs. The dataset comprised deeply sampled blood TCRbeta repertoires from subjects exposed to, actively infected with, or recovered from COVID-19. The repertoires were released in a freely available public database meant as a resource for research on the immune response to SARS-CoV-2. Samples were obtained from the ongoing ImmuneRACE study (first 160 participants) and from about 1,300 subjects provided by 6 global collaborators. Nearly every sample came with metadata listing a de-identified subject ID, COVID-19 status, age in years and sex. Where available, HLA class I and class II types were taken from metadata supplied by the sample provider and were not determined by assay-based typing. The full study reports these points: How much clinical and demographic metadata was included differed by source and by participant, and the metadata was provided uncurated.

The CDR3 holds 11 amino acids from the cysteine to the phenylalanine. This entry keeps only the CDR3 DNA: 33 bases, framed from base 1. V sheds 6 bases and J sheds 9 bases, leaving 9 bases between their ends. CDR1 and CDR2 were assigned from the germline V gene as WSHSY and SAAADI. TCRbeta CDR3 regions were amplified from genomic DNA by means of the immunoSEQ Assay, a bias-controlled multiplex PCR. Per the authors' processing: Nucleated cell counts per sample were estimated from amplification of reference gene primers within the assay. Sequence reads were collapsed and filtered to measure the absolute abundance of every unique TCRbeta CDR3 rearrangement. For each sample, productive Simpson clonality was calculated as the square root of Simpson's diversity index over productive rearrangements. TCRdb's version of the immuneACCESS table is confined to in-frame rearrangements and falls short of the full clone set. An unresolved V gene accounts for under half of the shortfall where checked; the remainder is of unknown origin. Clonal size and the V and J genes are those of that table, whereas D and trimming came from the DNA. The sample yields 300,000 to 450,000 clones; roughly 80% were counted once. The ten largest make up roughly 1.2% of the sample.

Each collaborating institution followed its own protocols to collect whole blood in K2EDTA tubes. Collaborator samples were shipped for TCRbeta analysis as frozen whole blood, isolated PBMCs, or DNA extracted from either sample type. On this clone itself: The antigen it recognizes is unknown. No base qualities exist here, and no much larger clone lies one base off it.

The receptor comes from a human donor with acute or convalescent COVID-19. The donor label of this sample is uncertain. This chain is built from TRBV10-2 and TRBJ2-1; the D segment could be TRBD2, given 5 matching bases. Sequenced sample: peripheral blood. Here the CDR3 is given as CASRLAGEQFF. Read as DNA, the sequence is TGCGCCAGCAGGCTAGCCGGTGAGCAGTTCTTC.